This TCR beta chain was recovered during a study of response to subunit inactivated influenza vaccine. General study results and limits: The authors suggested that few new T cells are recruited per seasonal influenza vaccination.

A remark on this clonotype: The antigen is unknown.

TCRdb ran MiXCR on the RT-PCR reads and lists one entry per CDR3 protein. This sample has almost 250,000 distinct CDR3 sequences, with 9% to 15% found just once. Germline lookup yields CDR1 DFQATT and CDR2 SNEGSKA (reference sequence). This CDR3 spans 13 amino acids. V was cut by 6 bases and J by 6 bases, with 15 bases left in between. Sequenced material: non-naive T cells sorted from PBMCs, taken less than 15 days before vaccination. The V and J genes are TRBV20-1 and TRBJ2-4; D gene uncertain. The TCR was taken from a man aged 45-60 years who received an inactivated influenza vaccine. CDR3 sequence reads: CSAFWGTGNIQYF. In DNA, the CDR3 is TGCAGTGCGTTTTGGGGTACGGGAAACATTCAGTACTTC.